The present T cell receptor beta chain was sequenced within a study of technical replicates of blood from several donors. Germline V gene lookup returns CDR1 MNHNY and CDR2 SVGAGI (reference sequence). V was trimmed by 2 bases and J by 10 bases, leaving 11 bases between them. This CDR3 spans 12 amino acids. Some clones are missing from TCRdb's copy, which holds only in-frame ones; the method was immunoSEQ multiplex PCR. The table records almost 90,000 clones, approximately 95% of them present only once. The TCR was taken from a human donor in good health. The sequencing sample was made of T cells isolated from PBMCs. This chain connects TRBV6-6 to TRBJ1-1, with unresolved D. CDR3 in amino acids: CASSYESEGAFF. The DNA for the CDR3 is TGTGCCAGCAGTTACGAATCGGAGGGAGCTTTCTTT.